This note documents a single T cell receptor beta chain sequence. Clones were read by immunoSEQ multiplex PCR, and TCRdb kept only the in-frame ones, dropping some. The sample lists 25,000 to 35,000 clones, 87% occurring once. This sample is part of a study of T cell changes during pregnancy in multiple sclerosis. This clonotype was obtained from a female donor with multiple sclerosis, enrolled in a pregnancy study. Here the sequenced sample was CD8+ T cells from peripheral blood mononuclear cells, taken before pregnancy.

CDR3: CASSTGGYEQYF. The CDR3 DNA reads TGTGCCAGCAGTACAGGGGGGTACGAGCAGTACTTC. This chain uses TRBV6-5 with TRBJ2-7; 8 nucleotides agree with TRBD1. The CDR3 spans 12 residues. Germline V gives CDR1 MNHEY, CDR2 SVGAGI. V dropped 5 bases and J dropped 4; count of bases not matched to a gene: 1.